This TCR beta chain was retrieved from a study of blood T cells in healthy people across ages. Notes on the study in general: Underestimates were what the diversity estimates from one million T cells were considered to be.

Alongside a J-beta primer mix, a sample-barcoded 5' primer served in a second PCR lasting about 7 to 11 cycles. Through a template-switch adaptor with 12 random nucleotides, each cDNA molecule received a tag. TCRdb passed the 5' RACE reads through MiXCR, listing each CDR3 protein once. The sample yields roughly 1,700,000 distinct CDR3 sequences, about 30% seen once. This clonotype turned up a few times. The antigen remains undetermined. This receptor was obtained from a woman in her 30s in good health. The sample consisted of blood.

CDR3 nucleotide sequence: TGCGCCAGCAGGGCCGGGACTAGAAGCACAGATACGCAGTATTTT. It translates to CASRAGTRSTDTQYF. The chain carries TRBV5-1 and TRBJ2-3, with 8 bases aligning to TRBD2. The CDR3 length is 15 residues. In germline, CDR1 is SGHRS, CDR2 YFSETQ. The V segment lost 5 bases and the J segment 0 bases; nucleotides outside the gene matches: 5.